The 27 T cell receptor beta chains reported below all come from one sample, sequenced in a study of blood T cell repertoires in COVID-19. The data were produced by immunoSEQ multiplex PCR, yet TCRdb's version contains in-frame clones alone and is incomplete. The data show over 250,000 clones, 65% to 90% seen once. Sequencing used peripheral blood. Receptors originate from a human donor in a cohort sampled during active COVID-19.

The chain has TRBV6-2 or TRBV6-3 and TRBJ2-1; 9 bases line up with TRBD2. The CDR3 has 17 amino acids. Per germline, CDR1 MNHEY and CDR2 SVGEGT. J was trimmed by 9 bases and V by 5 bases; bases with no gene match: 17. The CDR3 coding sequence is TGTGCCAGCAGTCCGTGGATAGGTAGCGGGAGCGCCCCTGAGCAGTTCTTC. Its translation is CASSPWIGSGSAPEQFF.

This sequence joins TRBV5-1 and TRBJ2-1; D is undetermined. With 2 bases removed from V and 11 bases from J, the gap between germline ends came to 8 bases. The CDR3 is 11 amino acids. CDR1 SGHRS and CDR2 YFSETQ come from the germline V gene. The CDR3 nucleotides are TGCGCCAGCAGCTTTGACATTAAGCAGTTCTTC. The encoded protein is CASSFDIKQFF.

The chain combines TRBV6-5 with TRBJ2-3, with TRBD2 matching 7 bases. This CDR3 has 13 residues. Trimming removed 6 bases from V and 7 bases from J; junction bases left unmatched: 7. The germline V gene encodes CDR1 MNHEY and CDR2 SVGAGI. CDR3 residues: CASRREGRNTQYF. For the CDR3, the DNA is TGTGCCAGCAGGAGGGAGGGCCGAAATACGCAGTATTTT.

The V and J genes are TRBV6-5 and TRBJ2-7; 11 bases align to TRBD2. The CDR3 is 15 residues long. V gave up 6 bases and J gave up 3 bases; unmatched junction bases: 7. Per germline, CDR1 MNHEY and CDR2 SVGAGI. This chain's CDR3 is CASRALAGGLYEQYF. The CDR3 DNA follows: TGTGCCAGCAGGGCGCTAGCGGGAGGACTCTACGAGCAGTACTTC.

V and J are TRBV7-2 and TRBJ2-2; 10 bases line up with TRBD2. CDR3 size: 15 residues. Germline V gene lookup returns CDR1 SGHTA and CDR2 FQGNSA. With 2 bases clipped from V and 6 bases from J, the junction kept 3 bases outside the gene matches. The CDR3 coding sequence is TGTGCCAGCAGCTTAACCCTAGCGGGAGCCGGGGAGCTGTTTTTT. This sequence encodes CASSLTLAGAGELFF.

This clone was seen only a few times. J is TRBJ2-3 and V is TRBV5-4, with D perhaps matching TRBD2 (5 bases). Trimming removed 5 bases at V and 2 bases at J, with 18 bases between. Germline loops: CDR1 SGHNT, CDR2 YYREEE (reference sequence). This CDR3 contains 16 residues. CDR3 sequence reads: CASSSGVAGATDTQYF. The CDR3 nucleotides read TGTGCCAGCAGTTCCGGGGTAGCCGGAGCCACAGATACGCAGTATTTT.

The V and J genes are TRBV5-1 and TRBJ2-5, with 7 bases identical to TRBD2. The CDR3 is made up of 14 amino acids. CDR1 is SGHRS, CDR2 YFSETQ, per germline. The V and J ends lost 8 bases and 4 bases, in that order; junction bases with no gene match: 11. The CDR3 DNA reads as TGCGCCAGTGAGAGCGGGGACGCACTAGAGACCCAGTACTTC. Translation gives CASESGDALETQYF.

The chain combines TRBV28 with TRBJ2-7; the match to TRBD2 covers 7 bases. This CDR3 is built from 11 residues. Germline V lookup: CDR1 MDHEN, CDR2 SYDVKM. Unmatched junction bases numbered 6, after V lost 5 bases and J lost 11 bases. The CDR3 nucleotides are TGTGCCAGCAGTGTTAGCGGGCGAAAGTACTTC. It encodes CASSVSGRKYF.

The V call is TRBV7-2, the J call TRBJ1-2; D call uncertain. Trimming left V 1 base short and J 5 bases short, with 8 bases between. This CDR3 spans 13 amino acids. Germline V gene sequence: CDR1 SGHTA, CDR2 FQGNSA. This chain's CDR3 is CASSLVSLYGYTF. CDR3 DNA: TGTGCCAGCAGCTTAGTGAGTCTTTATGGCTACACCTTC. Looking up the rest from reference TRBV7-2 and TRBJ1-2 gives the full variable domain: GAGVSQSPSNKVTEKGKDVELRCDPISGHTALYWYRQSLGQGLEFLIYFQGNSAPDKSGLPSDRFSAERTGGSVSTLTIQRTQQEDSAVYLCASSLVSLYGYTFGSGTRLTVV.

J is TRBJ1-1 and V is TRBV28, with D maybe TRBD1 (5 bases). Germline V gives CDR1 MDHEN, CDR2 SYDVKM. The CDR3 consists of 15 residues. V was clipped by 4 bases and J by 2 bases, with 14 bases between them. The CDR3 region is CASSSPQGSNTEAFF. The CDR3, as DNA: TGTGCCAGCAGTTCCCCCCAGGGTAGTAACACTGAAGCTTTCTTT.

The CDR3 nucleotides read TGTGCCAGCAGAGCGGGGACGGATACGCAGTATTTT. Protein product: CASRAGTDTQYF. This rearrangement joins TRBV6-5 to TRBJ2-3, with 7 positions matching TRBD2. Germline V CDR1 and CDR2: MNHEY, SVGAGI. There are 12 residues in the CDR3. Unmatched junction bases numbered 3, after V lost 6 bases and J lost 6 bases.

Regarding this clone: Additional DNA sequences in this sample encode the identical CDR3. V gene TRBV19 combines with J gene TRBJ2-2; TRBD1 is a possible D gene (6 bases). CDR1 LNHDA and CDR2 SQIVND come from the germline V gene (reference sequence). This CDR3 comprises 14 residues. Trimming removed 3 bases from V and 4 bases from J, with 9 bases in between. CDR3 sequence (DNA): TGTGCCAGTAGTATCGCCAGGGGCACCGGGGAGCTGTTTTTT. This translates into CASSIARGTGELFF.

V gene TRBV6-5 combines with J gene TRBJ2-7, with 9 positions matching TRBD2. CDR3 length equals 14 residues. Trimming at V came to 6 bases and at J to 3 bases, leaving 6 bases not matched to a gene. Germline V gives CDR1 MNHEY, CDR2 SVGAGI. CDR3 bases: TGTGCCAGCAGGAAACTAGCGGGTTTCTACGAGCAGTACTTC. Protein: CASRKLAGFYEQYF.

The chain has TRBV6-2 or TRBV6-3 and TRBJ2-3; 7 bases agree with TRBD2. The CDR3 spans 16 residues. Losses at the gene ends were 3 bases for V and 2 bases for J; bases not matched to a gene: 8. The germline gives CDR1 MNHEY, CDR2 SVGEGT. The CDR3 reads CASSYSRTRTTDTQYF. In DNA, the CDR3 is TGTGCCAGCAGTTATTCTAGGACTAGAACCACAGATACGCAGTATTTT.

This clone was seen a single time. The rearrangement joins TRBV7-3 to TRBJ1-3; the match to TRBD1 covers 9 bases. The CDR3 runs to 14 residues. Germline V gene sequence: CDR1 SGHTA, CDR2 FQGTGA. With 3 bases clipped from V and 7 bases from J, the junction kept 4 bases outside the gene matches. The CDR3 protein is CASSFGTGSNTIYF. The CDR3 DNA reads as TGTGCCAGCAGCTTTGGGACAGGGTCCAACACCATATATTTT.

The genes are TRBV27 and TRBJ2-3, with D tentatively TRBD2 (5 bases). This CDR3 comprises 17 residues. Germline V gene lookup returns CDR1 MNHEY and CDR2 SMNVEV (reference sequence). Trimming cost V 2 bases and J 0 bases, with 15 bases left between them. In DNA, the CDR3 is TGTGCCAGCAGTTTAGCCCCCTTTAGCGCCAGCACAGATACGCAGTATTTT. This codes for CASSLAPFSASTDTQYF.

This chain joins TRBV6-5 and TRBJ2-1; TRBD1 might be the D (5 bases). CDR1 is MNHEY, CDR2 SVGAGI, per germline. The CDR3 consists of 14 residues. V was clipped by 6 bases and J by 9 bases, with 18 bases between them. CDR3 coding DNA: TGTGCCAGCAGGCGAATACAGGCTCCCGGTGAGCAGTTCTTC. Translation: CASRRIQAPGEQFF.

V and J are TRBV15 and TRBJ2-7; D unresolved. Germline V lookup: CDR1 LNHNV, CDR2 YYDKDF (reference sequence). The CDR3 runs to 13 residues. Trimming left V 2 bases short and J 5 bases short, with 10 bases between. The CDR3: CATSRSPLDEQYF. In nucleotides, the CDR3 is TGTGCCACCAGCAGATCCCCCTTAGACGAGCAGTACTTC.

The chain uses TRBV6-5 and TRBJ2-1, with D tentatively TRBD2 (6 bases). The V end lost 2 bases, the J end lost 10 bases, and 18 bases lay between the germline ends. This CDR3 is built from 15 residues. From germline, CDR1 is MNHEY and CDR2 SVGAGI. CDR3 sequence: CASSYEAGISMEQFF. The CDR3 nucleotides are TGTGCCAGCAGTTACGAGGCGGGAATCAGTATGGAGCAGTTCTTC.

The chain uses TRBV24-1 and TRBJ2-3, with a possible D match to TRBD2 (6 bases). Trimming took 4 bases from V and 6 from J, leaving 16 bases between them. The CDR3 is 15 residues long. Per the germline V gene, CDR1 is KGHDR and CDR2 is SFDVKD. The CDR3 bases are TGTGCCACCAGTGACCCTGGAGGGGTAGGGGATACGCAGTATTTT. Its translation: CATSDPGGVGDTQYF.

The CDR3 coding sequence is TGCGCCAGCAGACCGGACAGGAATAGCAATCAGCCCCAGCATTTT. Its translation is CASRPDRNSNQPQHF. The genes are TRBV5-1 and TRBJ1-5, with 7 positions matching TRBD1. Germline CDR1 and CDR2: SGHRS and YFSETQ. The CDR3 contains 15 residues. Germline trimming cut 5 bases from V and 0 bases from J; bases unmatched to any gene: 5.

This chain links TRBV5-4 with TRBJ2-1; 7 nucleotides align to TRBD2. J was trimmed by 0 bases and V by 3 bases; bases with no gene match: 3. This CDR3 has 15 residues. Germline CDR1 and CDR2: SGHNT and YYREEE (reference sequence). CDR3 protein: CASSSTSDSYNEQFF. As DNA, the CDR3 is TGTGCCAGCAGCTCCACTAGCGACTCCTACAATGAGCAGTTCTTC. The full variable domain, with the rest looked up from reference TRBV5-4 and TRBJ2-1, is ETGVTQSPTHLIKTRGQQVTLRCSSQSGHNTVSWYQQALGQGPQFIFQYYREEENGRGNFPPRFSGLQFPNYSSELNVNALELDDSALYLCASSSTSDSYNEQFFGPGTRLTVL.

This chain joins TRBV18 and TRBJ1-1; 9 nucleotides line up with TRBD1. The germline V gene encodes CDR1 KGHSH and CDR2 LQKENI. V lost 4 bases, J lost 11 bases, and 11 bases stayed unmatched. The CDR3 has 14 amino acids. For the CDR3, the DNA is TGTGCCAGCTCACAACAGGGGGCGCATAAAGCGGCTTTCTTT. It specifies CASSQQGAHKAAFF.

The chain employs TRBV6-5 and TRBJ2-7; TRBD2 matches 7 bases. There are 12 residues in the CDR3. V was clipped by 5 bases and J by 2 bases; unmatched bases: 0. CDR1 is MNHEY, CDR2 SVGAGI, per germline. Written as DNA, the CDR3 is TGTGCCAGCAGTAGCGGGACCTACGAGCAGTACTTC. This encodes CASSSGTYEQYF.

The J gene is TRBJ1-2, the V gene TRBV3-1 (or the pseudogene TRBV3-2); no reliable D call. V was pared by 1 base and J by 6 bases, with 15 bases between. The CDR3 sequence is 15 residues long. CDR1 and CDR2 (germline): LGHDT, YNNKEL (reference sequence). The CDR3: CASSQVGSSKDGYTF. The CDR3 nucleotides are TGTGCCAGCAGCCAAGTTGGGAGCAGCAAGGATGGCTACACCTTC.

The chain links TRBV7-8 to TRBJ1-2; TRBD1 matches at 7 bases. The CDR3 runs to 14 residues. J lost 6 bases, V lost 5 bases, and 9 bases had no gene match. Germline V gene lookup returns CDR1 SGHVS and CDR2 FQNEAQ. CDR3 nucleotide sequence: TGTGCCAGCAGCCCCAGAGGGGGCGGGGATGGCTACACCTTC. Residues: CASSPRGGGDGYTF.

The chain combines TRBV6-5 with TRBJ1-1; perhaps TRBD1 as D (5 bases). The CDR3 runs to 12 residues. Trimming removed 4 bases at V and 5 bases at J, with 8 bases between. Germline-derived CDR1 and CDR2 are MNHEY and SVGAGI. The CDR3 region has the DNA TGTGCCAGCAGTTCCAGGGTTACTGAAGCTTTCTTT. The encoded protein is CASSSRVTEAFF.